This record looks at one TCR beta chain sequence and its context. Separate from the roughly 730-subject first cohort, the roughly 120-subject validation cohort was the one that the donors belonged to. V was cut by 5 bases and J by 5 bases, with 13 bases left in between. Germline CDR1 and CDR2: SGHTA and FQGNSA. The CDR3 runs 13 residues. The record originates from a study of cytomegalovirus exposure and HLA in healthy donors. TCRdb's copy holds only in-frame clones and misses some; the assay was immunoSEQ multiplex PCR. The repertoire holds some 120,000 clones, roughly 93% seen once, with 1% to 1.5% in the top ten.

The clonotype comes from a woman younger than 35 in good health and CMV-seronegative. V is TRBV7-2 and J is TRBJ2-7; weak D call: TRBD2 (6 bases). The sample comprised PBMCs. Here the CDR3 reads CASSREWMDEQYF. The CDR3 nucleotides are TGTGCCAGCAGCCGGGAGTGGATGGACGAGCAGTACTTC.